This record looks at one TCR beta chain sequence and its context. Produced via immunoSEQ multiplex PCR; TCRdb's table is partial and in-frame only. The data contain 150,000 or so clones, around nine tenths of them singletons. The sample originates from a study of control samples from healthy donors and cancer patients. Sequenced: blood. The clonotype comes from a man aged 30 to 45 in good health.

The CDR3 spells CASSLAGFSKNIQYF. In nucleotides, the CDR3 is TGTGCCAGCAGTTTAGCAGGGTTCTCCAAAAACATTCAGTACTTC. The chain combines TRBV28 with TRBJ2-4; weak D call: TRBD1 (5 bases). Germline assignment: CDR1 MDHEN and CDR2 SYDVKM. Trimming shortened V by 2 bases and J by 2 bases, and 10 bases separated the two germline ends. There are 15 residues in the CDR3.